The sequence of this TCR beta chain was determined in a study of cytomegalovirus exposure and HLA in healthy donors. Study-level background: About 85 million unique TCRs from HLA-typed donors were held in an early release of data.

A note on this clone: Antigen: not known.

The PCR used 60 Vbeta and 13 Jbeta primers. Generated by immunoSEQ multiplex PCR, the TCRdb table keeps only in-frame clones and is missing some. Of 120,000 to 150,000 clones listed, 68% were seen once; the top ten hold more than 4%. Germline V gives CDR1 MNHNS, CDR2 SASEGT. Trimming at V came to 4 bases and at J to 4 bases, leaving 5 bases not matched to a gene. The CDR3 covers 14 residues. Study-level results: Reported performance of the classifier showed diagnosis of cytomegalovirus status with high specificity and sensitivity. In an earlier analysis, most TCR beta V segments were productive about 87% or about 30% of the time. Certain sequence variants were highly shared and formed a cluster, and this cluster was likely a sequencing artifact.

The chain joins TRBV6-1 to TRBJ1-2, with TRBD1 identical over 8 bases. The sample was PBMCs. This receptor was obtained from a man in his sixties in good health and CMV-seronegative. For the CDR3, the DNA is TGTGCCAGCAGTGGACAGGGGAGCGGCTATGGCTACACCTTC. Amino acid sequence: CASSGQGSGYGYTF.